One and the same sample provided the 25 T cell receptor beta chains below, sequenced in a study of blood T cell repertoires in COVID-19. Using immunoSEQ multiplex PCR, the repertoire was profiled, and TCRdb retains in-frame clones only, with some absent. The sample has fewer than 350,000 clones, approximately 81% seen once. Sample: PBMCs or T cells enriched from blood (not recorded which). The origin of the receptors is a woman aged 30 to 39 who had been exposed to COVID-19.

A single count supports this clone. The V call is TRBV12-3 or TRBV12-4, the J call TRBJ1-5; D ambiguous. V gave up 3 bases and J gave up 4 bases, with 7 bases separating them. This CDR3 spans 13 amino acids. The CDR3 is CASSFDGNQPQHF. CDR3 coding DNA: TGTGCCAGCAGTTTCGACGGGAATCAGCCCCAGCATTTT.

This sequence joins TRBV5-1 and TRBJ2-1, with TRBD2 matching 13 bases. Germline V CDR1 and CDR2: SGHRS, YFSETQ. CDR3 length equals 15 residues. The V segment lost 4 bases and the J segment 8 bases; nucleotides outside the gene matches: 6. CDR3 DNA: TGCGCCAGCAGCCCGACTAGCGGGGGGTTCTATGAGCAGTTCTTC. This gives the protein CASSPTSGGFYEQFF. Full variable domain (rest looked up from reference TRBV5-1 and TRBJ2-1): KAGVTQTPRYLIKTRGQQVTLSCSPISGHRSVSWYQQTPGQGLQFLFEYFSETQRNKGNFPGRFSGRQFSNSRSEMNVSTLELGDSALYLCASSPTSGGFYEQFFGPGTRLTVL.

The chain is built from TRBV12-5 and TRBJ1-2; 9 nucleotides line up with TRBD1. The CDR3 sequence is 23 residues long. Trimming removed 7 bases from V and 7 bases from J; junction bases left unmatched: 37. Germline values: CDR1 LGHNT, CDR2 FRNRAP. CDR3: CASALAGQGPSLRPAPPLGGYTF. The DNA of the CDR3 is TGTGCTAGTGCTTTAGCGGGACAGGGACCCTCACTTCGCCCCGCGCCTCCCTTGGGTGGCTACACCTTC.

The rearrangement uses TRBV28 and TRBJ1-2; 8 nucleotides match TRBD1. The V and J ends lost 3 bases and 7 bases, in that order; junction bases with no gene match: 16. This CDR3 contains 17 residues. CDR1 is MDHEN, CDR2 SYDVKM, per germline. The CDR3 DNA is TGTGCCAGCAGTTTTGGGAGCAGGGGGCTATTCGCGAGTGGCTACACCTTC. Translated: CASSFGSRGLFASGYTF.

This sequence joins TRBV5-4 and TRBJ2-7; 7 positions match TRBD1. Germline-derived CDR1 and CDR2 are SGHNT and YYREEE (reference sequence). CDR3 length: 15 residues. V lost 0 bases and J lost 2; bases outside the gene matches: 5. The CDR3 is CASSLVGQGAYEQYF. The CDR3 coding sequence is TGTGCCAGCAGCTTGGTAGGGCAGGGGGCCTACGAGCAGTACTTC.

V gene TRBV6-2 or TRBV6-3 combines with J gene TRBJ1-1; no reliable D call. The CDR3 sequence is 13 residues long. Germline V gene sequence: CDR1 MNHEY, CDR2 SVGEGT. Deletions cut 5 bases from V and 9 bases from J, with 16 bases between. CDR3 sequence (DNA): TGTGCCAGCAGTCGTCAAGGGAGAAAACAAGCTTTCTTT. Its translation: CASSRQGRKQAFF.

The CDR3 protein is CASSSRTIAGGGFHEQFF. The CDR3 DNA reads as TGTGCCAGCAGTTCACGGACCATAGCGGGAGGAGGATTCCATGAGCAGTTCTTC. The gene calls are TRBV28 and TRBJ2-1; 10 bases are a match to TRBD2. V lost 4 bases, J lost 8 bases, and 17 bases stayed unmatched. Germline CDR1 and CDR2: MDHEN and SYDVKM. The CDR3 length is 18 residues.

The chain combines TRBV11-3 with TRBJ2-7; maybe TRBD2 (6 bases). Trimming took 8 bases from V and 2 from J, leaving 19 bases between them. Germline CDR1 reads SGHNT; CDR2 reads YENEEA. The CDR3 sequence is 15 residues long. The CDR3 loop reads CASYGGDGKPYEQYF. CDR3 nucleotides: TGTGCCAGCTACGGCGGGGACGGGAAGCCCTACGAGCAGTACTTC.

CDR3 nucleotides: TGTGCCAGCAGCTATCGACAGGGCCGCTATGGCTACACCTTC. Encoded protein: CASSYRQGRYGYTF. This chain connects TRBV28 to TRBJ1-2; TRBD1 matches 7 bases. Germline V gives CDR1 MDHEN, CDR2 SYDVKM. The V segment lost 6 bases and the J segment 4 bases; nucleotides outside the gene matches: 8. The CDR3 is 14 amino acids.

This clone was seen more than once but under ten times. The CDR3 DNA reads TGTGCCAGCAGTTTCCCTGGGCCAAAAAATCAGCCCCAGCATTTT. Encoded protein: CASSFPGPKNQPQHF. The rearrangement joins TRBV27 to TRBJ1-5; D remains unclear. This CDR3 spans 15 amino acids. Looked up from germline, CDR1 is MNHEY and CDR2 is SMNVEV (reference sequence). The V end was cut by 3 bases, the J end by 4 bases, with 13 bases between.

The CDR3 is CASSSSGGRQFF. Here the CDR3 DNA reads TGTGCCAGCAGCAGTTCGGGGGGCAGGCAGTTCTTC. This chain links TRBV6-2 or TRBV6-3 with TRBJ2-1; the D gene is possibly TRBD2 (7 bases). This CDR3 is built from 12 residues. In germline, CDR1 is MNHEY, CDR2 SVGEGT. The V and J ends lost 6 bases and 12 bases respectively, with 15 bases between them.

The chain employs TRBV19 and TRBJ1-4; 10 nucleotides agree with TRBD1. Per germline, CDR1 LNHDA and CDR2 SQIVND (reference sequence). V gave up 8 bases and J gave up 8 bases; unmatched junction bases: 14. This CDR3 has 16 amino acids. The CDR3 DNA is TGTGCCAGTGGGGACAGGGGTGGGCAAGCAGGGGAAAAACTGTTTTTT. It is translated as CASGDRGGQAGEKLFF. Full variable domain (rest looked up from reference TRBV19 and TRBJ1-4): DGGITQSPKYLFRKEGQNVTLSCEQNLNHDAMYWYRQDPGQGLRLIYYSQIVNDFQKGDIAEGYSVSREKKESFPLTVTSAQKNPTAFYLCASGDRGGQAGEKLFFGSGTQLSVL.

The CDR3 spells CASSSDRARDGYTF. The CDR3 DNA reads TGTGCCAGCAGCTCCGACAGGGCGAGGGATGGCTACACCTTC. The rearrangement joins TRBV5-4 to TRBJ1-2, with TRBD1 matching 7 bases. Germline-derived CDR1 and CDR2 are SGHNT and YYREEE (reference sequence). J lost 6 bases, V lost 3 bases, and 8 bases had no gene match. This CDR3 is 14 amino acids long.

The genes are TRBV24-1 and TRBJ1-2; D may be TRBD1 (5 bases). Germline V gene sequence: CDR1 KGHDR, CDR2 SFDVKD. The CDR3 consists of 14 residues. V lost 8 bases, J lost 8 bases, and 20 bases lay in between. The CDR3: CATMGPGLPGGYTF. The DNA for the CDR3 is TGTGCCACCATGGGACCGGGACTCCCGGGAGGCTACACCTTC.

The gene calls are TRBV27 and TRBJ2-1; 7 bases line up with TRBD2. With 8 bases clipped from V and 4 bases from J, the junction kept 11 bases outside the gene matches. This CDR3 has 15 residues. The germline V gene encodes CDR1 MNHEY and CDR2 SMNVEV (reference sequence). The CDR3 loop is CASLLSGGGYNEQFF. In nucleotides, the CDR3 is TGTGCCAGCTTACTATCGGGGGGAGGATACAATGAGCAGTTCTTC.

The chain is built from TRBV24-1 and TRBJ2-5; TRBD1 agrees at 9 bases. This CDR3 is 16 amino acids long. The germline gives CDR1 KGHDR, CDR2 SFDVKD. The V and J ends lost 6 bases and 5 bases, in that order; junction bases with no gene match: 12. The DNA of the CDR3 is TGTGCCACCAGTTCACAGGGGGCTGGATCGGGGGAGACCCAGTACTTC. Translating it yields CATSSQGAGSGETQYF.

This chain joins TRBV27 and TRBJ2-1, with D perhaps TRBD2 (6 bases). Trimming removed 0 bases from V and 4 bases from J, with 13 bases in between. The CDR3 runs to 16 residues. CDR1 and CDR2 (germline): MNHEY, SMNVEV (reference sequence). The CDR3 DNA sequence: TGTGCCAGCAGTTTATCGGAGGGTACGAAATACAATGAGCAGTTCTTC. Translating it yields CASSLSEGTKYNEQFF.

J is TRBJ2-1 and V is TRBV5-4; TRBD1 aligns across 9 bases. Germline CDR1 and CDR2: SGHNT and YYREEE (reference sequence). This CDR3 region has 14 residues. V was pared by 5 bases and J by 9 bases, with 9 bases of the junction left unmatched. The CDR3 DNA sequence: TGTGCCAGCAGTTATCATACAGGGGGCACTGAGCAGTTCTTC. Amino acids: CASSYHTGGTEQFF.

V and J are TRBV5-1 and TRBJ2-7; TRBD2 aligns across 8 bases. The trim removed 4 bases at V and 2 bases at J, leaving 5 bases unmatched. Germline CDR1 reads SGHRS; CDR2 reads YFSETQ. This CDR3 has 14 residues. CDR3: CASSPGGLAYEQYF. CDR3 coding DNA: TGCGCCAGCAGCCCGGGGGGACTAGCCTACGAGCAGTACTTC.

The chain employs TRBV7-9 and TRBJ2-3, with TRBD1 as a possible D gene (5 bases). CDR1 is SEHNR and CDR2 is FQNEAQ in the germline V gene (reference sequence). V lost 3 bases and J lost 6, with 7 bases in between. There are 12 residues in the CDR3. The CDR3: CASSLTADTQYF. CDR3 sequence (DNA): TGTGCCAGCAGCTTGACAGCGGATACGCAGTATTTT.

V and J are TRBV5-1 and TRBJ2-2; 7 bases fit TRBD1. Germline lookup yields CDR1 SGHRS and CDR2 YFSETQ. Trimming at V came to 3 bases and at J to 2 bases, leaving 7 bases not matched to a gene. The CDR3 is 16 residues long. The CDR3 DNA reads TGCGCCAGCAGCTCCTGGACAGGTACAAACACCGGGGAGCTGTTTTTT. Its translation: CASSSWTGTNTGELFF.

The V call is TRBV9, the J call TRBJ2-2, with no clear D. Looked up from germline, CDR1 is SGDLS and CDR2 is YYNGEE. This CDR3 has 15 amino acids. Trimming removed 4 bases from V and 10 bases from J, with 20 bases in between. The CDR3 region is CASSPPAVSTAELFF. The CDR3 nucleotides read TGTGCCAGCAGCCCCCCTGCGGTGTCCACGGCGGAGCTGTTTTTT.

J is TRBJ2-3 and V is TRBV4-3; possible D gene TRBD2, 7 bases. Trimming pared 4 bases from V and 6 bases from J, leaving 20 bases between. The CDR3 is 16 residues long. CDR1 LGHNA and CDR2 YSLEER come from the germline V gene. CDR3: CASSPARGGGRDTQYF. DNA for the CDR3: TGCGCCAGCAGCCCAGCACGAGGGGGGGGCCGCGATACGCAGTATTTT.

The CDR3: CASSVGTVSNYGYTF. The DNA of the CDR3 is TGTGCCAGCAGTGTAGGGACAGTCTCTAACTATGGCTACACCTTC. The chain carries TRBV2 and TRBJ1-2, with TRBD1 identical over 7 bases. V shed 4 bases and J 0 bases; nucleotides not matched to a gene: 5. The CDR3 length is 15 residues. The germline gives CDR1 SNHLY, CDR2 FYNNEI.

V and J are TRBV28 and TRBJ1-6; D is perhaps TRBD1 (6 bases). CDR1 MDHEN and CDR2 SYDVKM come from the germline V gene. The CDR3 covers 16 residues. V was pared by 3 bases and J by 9 bases, with 18 bases between. The CDR3 sequence: CASSFGSGGPGSPLHF. CDR3 nucleotide sequence: TGTGCCAGCAGTTTTGGAAGCGGGGGCCCGGGTTCACCCCTCCACTTT.